The rows below give T cell receptor beta chains drawn from one sample of a study of blood T cells in healthy people across ages. TCRdb passed the 5' RACE reads through MiXCR, listing each CDR3 protein once. Here the sample spans about 1,500,000 distinct CDR3 sequences, roughly 28% being singletons. The specimen was blood. The receptors shown here come from a woman aged 25 to 39 in good health. CDR3s include the opening cysteine and the closing phenylalanine or tryptophan. A D gene is named only where the DNA matches it firmly. Where a row states a size, it is once, few, many or the class of an expanded clone; other rows omit it.

d_gene,j_gene,v_gene,abundance,CDR3aa,CDR3nt
NA,TRBJ1-2,TRBV5-1,once,CASSPGSSNGYTF,TGCGCCAGCAGCCCTGGGAGTTCTAATGGCTACACCTTC
NA,TRBJ2-4,TRBV20-1,many,CSALGEAKNIQYF,TGCAGTGCTCTAGGGGAGGCCAAAAACATTCAGTACTTC
TRBD1,TRBJ1-2,TRBV19,NA,CASGGQAKGYTF,TGTGCCAGTGGAGGACAGGCGAAGGGCTACACCTTC
NA,TRBJ2-3,TRBV5-1,NA,CASSLVWASDTSTDTQYF,TGCGCCAGCAGCTTGGTTTGGGCTAGCGACACTAGCACAGATACGCAGTATTTT
NA,TRBJ2-5,TRBV9,many,CASTQGLGKETQYF,TGTGCCAGCACTCAGGGGTTAGGGAAAGAGACCCAGTACTTC
TRBD2,TRBJ2-5,TRBV7-2,few,CASSSSGTSETQYF,TGTGCCAGCAGCTCTTCCGGGACTAGCGAGACCCAGTACTTC
NA,TRBJ1-1,TRBV24-1,NA,CATSDPPEHGGAFF,TGTGCCACCAGTGATCCTCCGGAGCATGGGGGAGCTTTCTTT
NA,TRBJ1-4,TRBV20-1,few,CSARHYHNEKLFF,TGCAGCGCTAGACATTACCATAATGAAAAGCTGTTTTTT
TRBD2,TRBJ2-5,TRBV20-1,few,CSARGGLSKETQYF,TGCAGTGCTAGGGGAGGGCTATCTAAAGAGACCCAGTACTTC
NA,TRBJ2-5,TRBV7-7,many,CASSSAPGLSETQYF,TGTGCCAGCAGCTCGGCGCCGGGACTGAGCGAGACCCAGTACTTC
TRBD2,TRBJ2-3,TRBV20-1,NA,CSARDLGGGADTQYF,TGCAGTGCTAGAGATCTCGGGGGGGGCGCGGATACGCAGTATTTT
NA,TRBJ2-6,TRBV7-9,NA,CASNSIRGPGANVLTF,TGTGCCAGCAACTCCATCAGGGGACCCGGGGCCAACGTCCTGACTTTC
NA,TRBJ2-7,TRBV5-1,few,CASSPGHYYNEQYF,TGCGCCAGCAGTCCGGGACACTACTACAATGAGCAGTACTTC
TRBD2,TRBJ2-1,TRBV7-8,few,CASRTTSGRQYNEQFF,TGTGCCAGCAGAACGACTAGCGGGAGGCAATACAATGAGCAGTTCTTC